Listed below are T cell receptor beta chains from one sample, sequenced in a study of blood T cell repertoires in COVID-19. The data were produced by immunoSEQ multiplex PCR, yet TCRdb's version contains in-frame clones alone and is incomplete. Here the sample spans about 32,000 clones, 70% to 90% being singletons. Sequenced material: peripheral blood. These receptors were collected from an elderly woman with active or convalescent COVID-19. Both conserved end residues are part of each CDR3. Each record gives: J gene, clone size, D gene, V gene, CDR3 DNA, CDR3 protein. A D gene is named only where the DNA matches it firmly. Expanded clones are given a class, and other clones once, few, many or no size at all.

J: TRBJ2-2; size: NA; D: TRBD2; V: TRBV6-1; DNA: TGTGCCAGCAGTGAAGAAGGGACTAGAGTCGGGGAGCTGTTTTTT; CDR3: CASSEEGTRVGELFF
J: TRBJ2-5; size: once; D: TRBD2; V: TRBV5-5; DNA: TGTGCCAGCAGCTATGGCGGGGCTAGCGGACAAGAGACCCAGTACTTC; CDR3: CASSYGGASGQETQYF
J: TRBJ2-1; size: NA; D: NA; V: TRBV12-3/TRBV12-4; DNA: TGTGCCAGCAGCCTAAAGTCTGAGCAGTTCTTC; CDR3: CASSLKSEQFF
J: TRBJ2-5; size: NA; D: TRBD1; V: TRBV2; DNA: TGTGCCAGCAGCCCGGACAGGGCCCAAGAGACCCAGTACTTC; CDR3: CASSPDRAQETQYF
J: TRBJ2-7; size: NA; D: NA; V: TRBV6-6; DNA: TGTGCCAGCAGTTTTTCTTCCTACGAGCAGTACTTC; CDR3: CASSFSSYEQYF
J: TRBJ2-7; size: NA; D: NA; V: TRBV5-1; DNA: TGCGCCAGCAGCTTGGGGGTCCGGGTTTACGAGCAGTACTTC; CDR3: CASSLGVRVYEQYF
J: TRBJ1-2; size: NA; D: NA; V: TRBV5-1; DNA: TGCGCCAGCAGCTTAGGTGGGGGCGGCCACAAAGAAGGCTACACCTTC; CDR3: CASSLGGGGHKEGYTF
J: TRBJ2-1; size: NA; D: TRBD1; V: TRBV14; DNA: TGTGCCAGCAGCCCCATGACAGGGGGCTTCTACAATGAGCAGTTCTTC; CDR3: CASSPMTGGFYNEQFF
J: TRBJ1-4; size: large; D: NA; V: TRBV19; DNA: TGTGCCAGTAGTATCCAGCGGGATGAAAAACTGTTTTTT; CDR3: CASSIQRDEKLFF
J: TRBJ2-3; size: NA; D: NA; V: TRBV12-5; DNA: TGTGCTAGTGCTCTCTCCGGGGGCACAGATACGCAGTATTTT; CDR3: CASALSGGTDTQYF
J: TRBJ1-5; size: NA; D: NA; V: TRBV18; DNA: TGTGCCAGCTCACCCGTGATGGACAGCCGCAATCAGCCCCAGCATTTT; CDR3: CASSPVMDSRNQPQHF
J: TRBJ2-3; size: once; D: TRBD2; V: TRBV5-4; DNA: TGTGCCAGCAGCCTATTAGCGGGGGGGCTAGATACGCAGTATTTT; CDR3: CASSLLAGGLDTQYF
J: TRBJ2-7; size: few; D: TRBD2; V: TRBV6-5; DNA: TGTGCCAGCAGCATAGGGACTAGCGGGTACGAGCAGTACTTC; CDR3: CASSIGTSGYEQYF
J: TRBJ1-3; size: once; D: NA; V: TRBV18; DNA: TGTGCCAGCTCACCACTAGACAGCTCTGGAAACACCATATATTTT; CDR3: CASSPLDSSGNTIYF
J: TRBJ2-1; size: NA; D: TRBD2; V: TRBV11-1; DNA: TGTGCCAGCAGCATGGGACTAGAGATCTACAATGAGCAGTTCTTC; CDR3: CASSMGLEIYNEQFF
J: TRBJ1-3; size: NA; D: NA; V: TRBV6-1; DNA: TGTGCCAGCAGTGAAGCCGGTTCCAGAAACACCATATATTTT; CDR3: CASSEAGSRNTIYF
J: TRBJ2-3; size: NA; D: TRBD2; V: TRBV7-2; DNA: TGTGCCAGCAGCTTAGGAGCGTCTAGCGGGAGCACAGATACGCAGTATTTT; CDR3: CASSLGASSGSTDTQYF
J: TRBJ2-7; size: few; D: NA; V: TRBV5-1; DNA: TGCGCCAGCAGCATAGTTCCCTACGAGCAGTACTTC; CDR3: CASSIVPYEQYF
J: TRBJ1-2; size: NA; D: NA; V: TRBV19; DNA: TGTGCCAGTAGTGAGGGACACCTCCGAAGGGATGGCTACACCTTC; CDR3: CASSEGHLRRDGYTF
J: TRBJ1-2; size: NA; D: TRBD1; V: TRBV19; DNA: TGTGCCAGTAGTACCGGGACAGGGGGCTACACCTTC; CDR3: CASSTGTGGYTF
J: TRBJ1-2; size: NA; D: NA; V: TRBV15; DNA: TGTGCCACCAGCAGAGATTCAAGGGGGGGCGGCTACACCTTC; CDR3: CATSRDSRGGGYTF
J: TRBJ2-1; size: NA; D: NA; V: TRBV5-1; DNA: TGCGCCAGCGTACCTATGGAGGCCGCGGGGGAGCAGTTCTTC; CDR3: CASVPMEAAGEQFF
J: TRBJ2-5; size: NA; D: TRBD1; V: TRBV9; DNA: TGTGCCAGCAGCGCTCAGGACAGGGGGCGGGGGTACCAAGAGACCCAGTACTTC; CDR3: CASSAQDRGRGYQETQYF
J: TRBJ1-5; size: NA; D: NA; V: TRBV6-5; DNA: TGTGCCAGCAGACGAACAAGTTATAGCAATCAGCCCCAGCATTTT; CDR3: CASRRTSYSNQPQHF
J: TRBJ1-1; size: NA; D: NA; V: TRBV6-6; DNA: TGTGCCAGCAGTGGGGGGGCTAGGACTGAAGCTTTCTTT; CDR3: CASSGGARTEAFF
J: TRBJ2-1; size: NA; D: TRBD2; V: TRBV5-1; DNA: TGCGCCAGCAGCCCGACTAGCGGGGCTTTGGGTGAGCAGTTCTTC; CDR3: CASSPTSGALGEQFF
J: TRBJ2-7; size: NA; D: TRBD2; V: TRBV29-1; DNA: TGCAGCGTCGGGACTAGCGGAACCTACGAGCAGTACTTC; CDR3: CSVGTSGTYEQYF
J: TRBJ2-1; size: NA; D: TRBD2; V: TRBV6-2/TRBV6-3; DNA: TGTGCCAGCAACCCCGGGACTAGCTCCTACAATGAGCAGTTCTTC; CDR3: CASNPGTSSYNEQFF
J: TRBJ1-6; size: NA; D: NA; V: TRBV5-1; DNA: TGCGCCAGCACTGAGACAGGCTCCTATAATTCACCCCTCCACTTT; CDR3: CASTETGSYNSPLHF
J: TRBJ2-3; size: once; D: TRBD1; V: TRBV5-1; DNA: TGCGCCAGCAGCTCTAACCCTGGACAGGGGGCAAGGGATACGCAGTATTTT; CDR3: CASSSNPGQGARDTQYF
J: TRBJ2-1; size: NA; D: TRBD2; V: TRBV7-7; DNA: TGTGCCAGCAGCCGACTAGCGGGAGGGGGGGATGAGCAGTTCTTC; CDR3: CASSRLAGGGDEQFF
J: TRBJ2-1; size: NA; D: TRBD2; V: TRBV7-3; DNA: TGTGCCAGCAGCTTAGCTCTAGCGGGGCCTTCCTACAATGAGCAGTTCTTC; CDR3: CASSLALAGPSYNEQFF
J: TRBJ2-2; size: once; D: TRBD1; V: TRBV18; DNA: TGTGCCAGCTCACCACTGACAGGGGGAAACACCGGGGAGCTGTTTTTT; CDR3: CASSPLTGGNTGELFF
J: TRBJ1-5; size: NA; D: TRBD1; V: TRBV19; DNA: TGTGCCAGTAGTATTAGGACAGGGTTCCAGCCCCAGCATTTT; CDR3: CASSIRTGFQPQHF
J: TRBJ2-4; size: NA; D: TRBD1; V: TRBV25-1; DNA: TGTGCCAGCAGGGCAGGGGGCGCGAGGGGCATTCAGTACTTC; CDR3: CASRAGGARGIQYF
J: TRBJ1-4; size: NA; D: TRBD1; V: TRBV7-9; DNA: TGTGCCAGCAGCTCCCACAGGGGCCCCAATGAAAAACTGTTTTTT; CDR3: CASSSHRGPNEKLFF
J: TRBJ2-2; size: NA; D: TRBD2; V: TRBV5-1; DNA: TGCGCCAGCAGCTTGCAGCTAGCGGGGTCAGAGGAGCTGTTTTTT; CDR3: CASSLQLAGSEELFF
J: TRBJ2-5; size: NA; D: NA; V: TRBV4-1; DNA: TGCGCCAGCAGCCAAGACCCGGTTGGAACAGGGATGAACCAGTACTTC; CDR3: CASSQDPVGTGMNQYF
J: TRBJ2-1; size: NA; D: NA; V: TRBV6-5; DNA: TGTGCCAGCAGTCCTGGAAGGGGGGAGCAGTTCTTC; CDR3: CASSPGRGEQFF